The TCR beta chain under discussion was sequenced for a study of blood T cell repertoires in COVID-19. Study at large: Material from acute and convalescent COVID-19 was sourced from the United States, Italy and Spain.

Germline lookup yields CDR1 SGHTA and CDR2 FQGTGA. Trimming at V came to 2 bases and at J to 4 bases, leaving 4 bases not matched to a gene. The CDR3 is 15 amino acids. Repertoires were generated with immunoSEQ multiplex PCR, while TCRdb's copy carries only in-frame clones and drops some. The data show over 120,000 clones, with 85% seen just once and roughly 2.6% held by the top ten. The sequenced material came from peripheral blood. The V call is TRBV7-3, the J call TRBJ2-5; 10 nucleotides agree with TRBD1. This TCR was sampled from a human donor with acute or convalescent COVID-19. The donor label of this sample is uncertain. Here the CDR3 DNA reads TGTGCCAGCAGCTTAGGGACAGGGGTATTAGAGACCCAGTACTTC. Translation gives CASSLGTGVLETQYF.